The clone carrying this TCR beta chain was detected a few times. Primed by a sample-barcoded 5' primer and a J-beta primer mix, a second PCR proceeded for roughly 6 to 12 cycles. A single record per CDR3 protein comes from TCRdb applying MiXCR to the 5' RACE reads. In the table there are around 990,000 distinct CDR3 sequences, around two fifths of which are singletons. This specimen comes from a study of blood T cells in healthy people across ages. There are 13 residues in the CDR3. CDR1 and CDR2 from the germline V gene are LNHDA and SQIVND (reference sequence). Trimming stripped 3 bases from V and 9 bases from J, with 14 bases between.

This clonotype originated in a man younger than 35 in good health. Sequencing input: blood. The V and J genes are TRBV19 and TRBJ1-1; maybe TRBD1 (5 bases). The CDR3 DNA sequence: TGTGCCAGTAGTATGACAGCCCTCAATCAAGCTTTCTTT. This encodes CASSMTALNQAFF.